This entry concerns a single T cell receptor beta chain. The source of the sample is a study of Tregs in tolerant kidney transplant recipients. This CDR3 region has 14 residues. With 4 bases removed from V and 3 bases from J, the gap between germline ends came to 10 bases. CDR1 and CDR2 from the germline V gene are SGHRS and YFSETQ. Data came from immunoSEQ multiplex PCR; TCRdb stores just in-frame clones and leaves some out. Of about 240,000 clones in the sample, around 82% were seen once. Unstimulated regulatory T cells (CD4+CD25+CD127-), CD4+CD25- non-regulatory cells, CD4 and CD8 cells were FACS-sorted from thawed PBMCs.

The source material was CD4+ T cells from blood. This receptor was identified in a human donor in good health. This chain connects TRBV5-1 to TRBJ2-2; D is unresolved. CDR3 residues: CASSAWRYTGELFF. CDR3 sequence (DNA): TGCGCCAGCAGCGCCTGGCGTTACACCGGGGAGCTGTTTTTT.